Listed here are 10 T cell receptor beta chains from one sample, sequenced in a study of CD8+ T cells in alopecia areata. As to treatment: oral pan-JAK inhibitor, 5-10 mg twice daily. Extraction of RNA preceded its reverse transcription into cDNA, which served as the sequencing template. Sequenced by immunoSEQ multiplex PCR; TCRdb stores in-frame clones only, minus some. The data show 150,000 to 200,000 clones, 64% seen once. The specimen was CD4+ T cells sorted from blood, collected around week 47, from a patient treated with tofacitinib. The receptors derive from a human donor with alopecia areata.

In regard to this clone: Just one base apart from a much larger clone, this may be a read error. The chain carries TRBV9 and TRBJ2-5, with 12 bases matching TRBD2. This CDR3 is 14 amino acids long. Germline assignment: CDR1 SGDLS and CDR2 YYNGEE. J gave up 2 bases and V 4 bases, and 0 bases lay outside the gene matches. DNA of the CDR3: TGTGCCAGCAGCCTAGCGGGGGGGCAAGAGACCCAGTACTTC. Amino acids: CASSLAGGQETQYF.

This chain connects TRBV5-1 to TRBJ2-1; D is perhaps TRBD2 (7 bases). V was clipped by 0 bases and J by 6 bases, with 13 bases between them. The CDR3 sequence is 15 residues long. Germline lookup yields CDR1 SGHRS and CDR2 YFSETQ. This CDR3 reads CASSLDGGPLNEQFF. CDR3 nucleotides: TGCGCCAGCAGCTTGGACGGGGGGCCCCTCAATGAGCAGTTCTTC.

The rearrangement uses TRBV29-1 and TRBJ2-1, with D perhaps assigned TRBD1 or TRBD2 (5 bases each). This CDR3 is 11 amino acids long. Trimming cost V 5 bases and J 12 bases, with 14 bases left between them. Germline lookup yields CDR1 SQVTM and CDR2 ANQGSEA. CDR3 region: CSVWGPAGQFF. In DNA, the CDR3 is TGCAGCGTTTGGGGACCAGCTGGGCAGTTCTTC.

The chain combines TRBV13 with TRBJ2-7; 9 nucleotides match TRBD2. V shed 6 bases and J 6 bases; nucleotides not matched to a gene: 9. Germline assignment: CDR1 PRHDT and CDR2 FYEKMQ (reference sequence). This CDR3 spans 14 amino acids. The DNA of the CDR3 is TGTGCCAGCAGGCGTGCGGGGGGGCAGCGCGAGCAGTACTTC. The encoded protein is CASRRAGGQREQYF.

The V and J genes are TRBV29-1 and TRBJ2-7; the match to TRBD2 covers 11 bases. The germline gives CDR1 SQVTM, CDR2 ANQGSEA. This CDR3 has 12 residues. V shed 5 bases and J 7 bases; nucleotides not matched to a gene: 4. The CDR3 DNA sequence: TGCAGCGTTACACGGACTAGCGGGGAGCAGTACTTC. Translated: CSVTRTSGEQYF.

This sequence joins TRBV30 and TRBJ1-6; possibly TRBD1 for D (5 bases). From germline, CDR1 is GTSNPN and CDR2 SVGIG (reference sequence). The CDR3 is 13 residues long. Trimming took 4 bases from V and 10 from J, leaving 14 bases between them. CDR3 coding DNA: TGTGCCTGGACCCTCAGACGGGACTCACCCCTCCACTTT. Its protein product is CAWTLRRDSPLHF. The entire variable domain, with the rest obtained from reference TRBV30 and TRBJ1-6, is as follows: SQTIHQWPATLVQPVGSPLSLECTVEGTSNPNLYWYRQAAGRGLQLLFYSVGIGQISSEVPQNLSASRPQDRQFILSSKKLLLSDSGFYLCAWTLRRDSPLHFGNGTRLTVT.

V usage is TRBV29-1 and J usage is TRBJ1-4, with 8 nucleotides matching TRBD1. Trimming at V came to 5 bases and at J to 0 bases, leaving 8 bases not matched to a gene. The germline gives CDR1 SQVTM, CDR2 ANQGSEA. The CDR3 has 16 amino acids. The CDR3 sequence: CSVSGQGPATNEKLFF. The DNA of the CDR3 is TGCAGCGTTTCCGGACAGGGCCCCGCAACTAATGAAAAACTGTTTTTT.

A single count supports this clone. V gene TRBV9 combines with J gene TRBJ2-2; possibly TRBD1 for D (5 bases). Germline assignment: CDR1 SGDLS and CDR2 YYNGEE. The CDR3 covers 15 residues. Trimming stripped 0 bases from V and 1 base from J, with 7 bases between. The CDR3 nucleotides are TGTGCCAGCAGCGTAGGACAGTGGAACACCGGGGAGCTGTTTTTT. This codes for CASSVGQWNTGELFF.

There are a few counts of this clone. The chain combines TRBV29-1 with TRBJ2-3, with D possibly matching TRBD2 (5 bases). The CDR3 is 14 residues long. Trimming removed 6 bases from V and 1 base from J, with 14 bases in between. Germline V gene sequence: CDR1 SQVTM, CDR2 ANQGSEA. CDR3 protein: CSVRPGSRTDTQYF. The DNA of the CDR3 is TGCAGCGTCCGCCCGGGGTCGCGCACAGATACGCAGTATTTT.

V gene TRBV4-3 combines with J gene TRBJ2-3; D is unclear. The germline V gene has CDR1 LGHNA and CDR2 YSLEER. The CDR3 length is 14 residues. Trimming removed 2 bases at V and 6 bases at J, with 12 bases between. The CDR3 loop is CASSQRHGLDTQYF. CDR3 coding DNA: TGCGCCAGCAGCCAACGCCACGGATTGGATACGCAGTATTTT.